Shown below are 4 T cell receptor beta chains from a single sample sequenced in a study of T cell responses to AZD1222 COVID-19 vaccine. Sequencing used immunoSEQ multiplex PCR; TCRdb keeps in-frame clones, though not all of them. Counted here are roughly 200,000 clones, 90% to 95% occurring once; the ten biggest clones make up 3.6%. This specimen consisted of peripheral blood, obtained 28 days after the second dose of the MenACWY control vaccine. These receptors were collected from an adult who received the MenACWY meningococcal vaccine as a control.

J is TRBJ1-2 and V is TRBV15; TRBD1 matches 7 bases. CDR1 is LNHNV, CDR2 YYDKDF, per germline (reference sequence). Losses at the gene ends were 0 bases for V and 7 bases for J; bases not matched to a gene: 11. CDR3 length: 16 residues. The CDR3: CATSRDPGQASGGYTF. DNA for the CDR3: TGTGCCACCAGCAGAGATCCTGGACAGGCCTCGGGTGGCTACACCTTC.

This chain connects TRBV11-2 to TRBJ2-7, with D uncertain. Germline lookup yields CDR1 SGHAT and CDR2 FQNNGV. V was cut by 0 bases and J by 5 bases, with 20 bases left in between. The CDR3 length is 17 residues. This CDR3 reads CASSLDSEDLGVDEQYF. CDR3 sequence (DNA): TGTGCCAGCAGCTTAGATTCGGAAGATCTAGGTGTCGACGAGCAGTACTTC.

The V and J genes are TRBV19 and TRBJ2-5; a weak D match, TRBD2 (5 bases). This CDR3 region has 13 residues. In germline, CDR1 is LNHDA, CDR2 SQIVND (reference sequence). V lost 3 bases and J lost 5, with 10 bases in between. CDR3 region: CASSMGVGETQYF. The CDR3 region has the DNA TGTGCCAGTAGTATGGGAGTAGGGGAGACCCAGTACTTC.

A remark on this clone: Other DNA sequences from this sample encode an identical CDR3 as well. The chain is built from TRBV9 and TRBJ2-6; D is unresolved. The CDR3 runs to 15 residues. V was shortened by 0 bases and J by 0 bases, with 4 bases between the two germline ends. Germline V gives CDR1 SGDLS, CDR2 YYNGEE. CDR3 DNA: TGTGCCAGCAGCGTAGGGGGCTCTGGGGCCAACGTCCTGACTTTC. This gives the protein CASSVGGSGANVLTF.